Below, 26 T cell receptor beta chains from the same sample are listed, as sequenced in a study of Graves' ophthalmopathy and Graves' hyperthyroidism. Amplifying from RNA transcripts, the study obtained TCR beta CDR3 regions. First-round RT-PCR with HTBI primers preceded a second-round multiplex PCR. From the multiplex PCR reads, TCRdb called clonotypes with MiXCR, one entry per CDR3 protein. The sample includes about 390,000 distinct CDR3 sequences, 15% of them seen just once. Sequenced input: peripheral blood. The origin of the receptors is a woman younger than 30 with stable Graves' hyperthyroidism.

This clonotype was recorded many times. The chain joins TRBV19 to TRBJ2-5; D is ambiguous. Germline V gene lookup returns CDR1 LNHDA and CDR2 SQIVND (reference sequence). The V end lost 5 bases, the J end lost 0 bases, and 13 bases lay between the germline ends. The CDR3 has 15 residues. CDR3: CASSPQRSHQETQYF. CDR3 DNA: TGTGCCAGTAGTCCCCAACGTAGCCACCAAGAGACCCAGTACTTC.

The sample holds many counts of this clonotype. The chain employs TRBV11-2 and TRBJ2-5; TRBD2 agrees at 9 bases. CDR1 and CDR2 from the germline V gene are SGHAT and FQNNGV. This CDR3 is built from 13 residues. The ends lost 6 bases at V and 5 bases at J; junction bases unmatched: 4. The CDR3 nucleotides are TGTGCCAGCAGTCATGGGACTAGCGAGACCCAGTACTTC. Amino acids: CASSHGTSETQYF.

This chain uses TRBV3-1 with TRBJ1-2, with D uncertain. Germline V gene sequence: CDR1 LGHDT, CDR2 YNNKEL (reference sequence). The CDR3 sequence is 15 residues long. The germline V and J ends were trimmed by 0 bases and 7 bases, with 15 bases remaining between them. As DNA, the CDR3 is TGTGCCAGCAGCCAAGATTGGGATTACGGCTCTGGCTACACCTTC. Encoded protein: CASSQDWDYGSGYTF. The complete variable domain, with remaining parts taken from reference TRBV3-1 and TRBJ1-2, reads DTAVSQTPKYLVTQMGNDKSIKCEQNLGHDTMYWYKQDSKKFLKIMFSYNNKELIINETVPNRFSPKSPDKAHLNLHINSLELGDSAVYFCASSQDWDYGSGYTFGSGTRLTVV.

The chain links TRBV7-8 to TRBJ1-1; unclear D gene. The CDR3 covers 15 residues. The V gene's germline CDR1 is SGHVS and CDR2 FQNEAQ. The V end lost 5 bases, the J end lost 0 bases, and 13 bases lay between the germline ends. The CDR3 DNA reads TGTGCCAGCAGCGTCCCGAGGAGGATGAACACTGAAGCTTTCTTT. It translates to CASSVPRRMNTEAFF.

This clonotype showed up many times. The chain uses TRBV2 and TRBJ2-5; D is ambiguous. This CDR3 is built from 15 residues. The germline V gene has CDR1 SNHLY and CDR2 FYNNEI. The V gene lost 8 bases and the J gene lost 2 bases, with 18 bases spanning the gap. The CDR3 bases are TGTGCCAGCGCCCGATCCTATACACCGCAAGAGACCCAGTACTTC. It codes for CASARSYTPQETQYF.

This clonotype was picked up many times. V is TRBV12-3 or TRBV12-4 and J is TRBJ1-1, with D perhaps TRBD1 (5 bases). Trimming pared 2 bases from V and 6 bases from J, leaving 16 bases between. There are 15 residues in the CDR3. This CDR3 is CASSLYRGVFAEAFF. The CDR3 coding sequence is TGTGCCAGCAGTTTATATAGAGGGGTATTTGCTGAAGCTTTCTTT.

Ten or more counts support this clonotype. The rearrangement uses TRBV12-3 or TRBV12-4 and TRBJ2-5; 11 bases agree with TRBD2. The ends lost 0 bases at V and 6 bases at J; junction bases unmatched: 3. The CDR3 has 15 amino acids. The CDR3: CASSLAGTSGQTQYF. The CDR3 DNA is TGTGCCAGCAGTTTAGCAGGGACTAGCGGTCAGACCCAGTACTTC.

This clonotype was observed a few times. The V gene is TRBV4-1, the J gene TRBJ1-6, with D possibly being TRBD1 (6 bases). This CDR3 has 16 residues. V was trimmed by 4 bases and J by 7 bases, leaving 17 bases between them. Germline lookup yields CDR1 MGHRA and CDR2 YSYEKL. In DNA, the CDR3 is TGCGCCAGCAGCCGGAACGGAGACAGGAGGAATTCACCCCTCCACTTT. Protein: CASSRNGDRRNSPLHF.

There are many counts of this clonotype. This chain joins TRBV5-1 and TRBJ1-2, with 7 bases identical to TRBD1. This CDR3 is 14 amino acids long. Germline lookup yields CDR1 SGHRS and CDR2 YFSETQ. Losses at the gene ends were 3 bases for V and 8 bases for J; bases not matched to a gene: 10. CDR3 amino acids: CASSYRQGREGYTF. The CDR3 DNA follows: TGCGCCAGCAGCTACCGACAGGGACGTGAAGGCTACACCTTC. Based on the CDR3 plus reference TRBV5-1 and TRBJ1-2, the full variable domain is KAGVTQTPRYLIKTRGQQVTLSCSPISGHRSVSWYQQTPGQGLQFLFEYFSETQRNKGNFPGRFSGRQFSNSRSEMNVSTLELGDSALYLCASSYRQGREGYTFGSGTRLTVV.

This clonotype was seen repeatedly, ten times or more. The chain is built from TRBV15 and TRBJ2-7; 8 bases fit TRBD1. The length of the CDR3 is 14 residues. The V gene's germline CDR1 is LNHNV and CDR2 YYDKDF (reference sequence). After removal of 8 bases from V and 6 bases from J, the junction contained 12 bases not matched to a gene. For the CDR3, the DNA is TGTGCCACCGGGTTGGACAGGGCCCCCCGCGAGCAGTACTTC. It is translated as CATGLDRAPREQYF.

This clonotype was found many times. V usage is TRBV5-1 and J usage is TRBJ1-1; possibly TRBD1 for D (6 bases). V gave up 4 bases and J gave up 1 base, with 20 bases separating them. CDR3 length: 17 residues. Germline CDR1 and CDR2: SGHRS and YFSETQ. CDR3 protein: CASSPSILRGWNTEAFF. CDR3 in DNA: TGCGCCAGCAGCCCCTCCATCCTCAGGGGATGGAACACTGAAGCTTTCTTT.

This clonotype has at least ten counts. The V call is TRBV7-2, the J call TRBJ2-5; no reliable D call. Per the germline V gene, CDR1 is SGHTA and CDR2 is FQGNSA. Trimming shortened V by 2 bases and J by 8 bases, and 6 bases separated the two germline ends. The CDR3 length is 11 residues. CDR3 in DNA: TGTGCCAGCAGCTTAACTACTACCCAGTACTTC. Its protein product is CASSLTTTQYF. Variable domain in full (rest from reference TRBV7-2 and TRBJ2-5): GAGVSQSPSNKVTEKGKDVELRCDPISGHTALYWYRQSLGQGLEFLIYFQGNSAPDKSGLPSDRFSAERTGGSVSTLTIQRTQQEDSAVYLCASSLTTTQYFGPGTRLLVL.

This clonotype was recorded many times. This chain joins TRBV6-1 and TRBJ2-2; D not resolved. With 3 bases removed from V and 4 bases from J, the gap between germline ends came to 9 bases. The CDR3 runs to 14 residues. Germline V gene sequence: CDR1 MNHNS, CDR2 SASEGT. DNA of the CDR3: TGTGCCAGCAGTGAGCAAGATCGCACCGGGGAGCTGTTTTTT. It yields the protein CASSEQDRTGELFF.

This rearrangement joins TRBV19 to TRBJ1-3, with D perhaps matching TRBD1 (6 bases). The germline CDR1 and CDR2 sequences are LNHDA and SQIVND (reference sequence). The CDR3 runs to 15 residues. Trimming cost V 7 bases and J 2 bases, with 15 bases left between them. The CDR3 loop reads CASTSYRAPGNTIYF. The CDR3 DNA sequence: TGTGCCAGTACCTCCTACAGGGCTCCTGGAAACACCATATATTTT.

The table lists this clonotype with many counts. The chain carries TRBV11-1 and TRBJ2-6; D remains ambiguous. This CDR3 comprises 19 residues. Germline CDR1 SGHAT, CDR2 FQDESV (reference sequence). V gave up 5 bases and J gave up 1 base, with 21 bases separating them. The CDR3 loop is CASSPDLFGRPSGANVLTF. CDR3 bases: TGTGCCAGCAGCCCCGATTTGTTCGGCAGACCTTCTGGGGCCAACGTCCTGACTTTC.

At least ten counts were recorded for this clonotype. The V call is TRBV5-1, the J call TRBJ1-2; D is unclear. Germline CDR1 and CDR2: SGHRS and YFSETQ. V lost 0 bases, J lost 7 bases, and 16 bases lay in between. The CDR3 runs 15 residues. CDR3: CASSLEGRWLAGYTF. The CDR3 DNA sequence: TGCGCCAGCAGCTTGGAGGGTCGCTGGTTAGCTGGCTACACCTTC.

This clonotype was seen ten or more times. The chain employs TRBV19 and TRBJ1-2; tentatively, D is TRBD1 (6 bases). Trimming took 5 bases from V and 6 from J, leaving 13 bases between them. The CDR3 consists of 13 residues. The germline gives CDR1 LNHDA, CDR2 SQIVND (reference sequence). CDR3: CASSVTGNDGYTF. The DNA of the CDR3 is TGTGCCAGTAGTGTGACAGGAAATGATGGCTACACCTTC.

With respect to this clonotype: Since no conserved phenylalanine or tryptophan closes the CDR3, a read error is the likely cause. No DNA is shown, since the ends of the CDR3 on it are uncertain; the CDR3 is the one TCRdb lists. The CDR3 reads CASTHDWGKETQDY. This chain links TRBV6-1 with TRBJ2-5; the table gives TRBD1 as D, unverified against the DNA. Per the germline V gene, CDR1 is MNHNS and CDR2 is SASEGT. The CDR3 numbers 14 amino acids, ends counted.

In its sample, this clonotype was seen many times. The V call is TRBV11-3, the J call TRBJ2-7; D is ambiguous. The CDR3 covers 12 residues. Trimming took off 5 bases at V and 3 bases at J, with 8 bases between the two ends. CDR1 SGHNT and CDR2 YENEEA come from the germline V gene. DNA for the CDR3: TGTGCCAGCAGCCCCGACGGCTACGAGCAGTACTTC. This translates into CASSPDGYEQYF.

In this sample, this clonotype turned up many times. The chain joins TRBV12-3 or TRBV12-4 to TRBJ1-2; no definite D call. The CDR3 is made up of 14 amino acids. Trimming removed 5 bases at V and 7 bases at J, with 17 bases between. CDR3 coding DNA: TGTGCCAGCAGTCTGGATCGGGGAAGAGGTGGCTACACCTTC. Translating gives CASSLDRGRGGYTF.

In its sample, this clonotype was seen many times. The J gene is TRBJ2-7, the V gene TRBV6-2 or TRBV6-3, with D perhaps TRBD1 or TRBD2 (5 bases each). The germline V and J ends were trimmed by 8 bases and 7 bases, with 18 bases remaining between them. Germline V gene lookup returns CDR1 MNHEY and CDR2 SVGEGT. The CDR3 totals 13 residues. The CDR3: CASVGTDSREQYF. The DNA of the CDR3 is TGTGCCAGCGTCGGGACGGACTCAAGGGAGCAGTACTTC.

This clonotype was seen repeatedly, ten times or more. V gene TRBV6-2 or TRBV6-3 combines with J gene TRBJ1-1; D uncertain. The length of the CDR3 is 17 residues. Germline assignment: CDR1 MNHEY and CDR2 SVGEGT. The V and J ends lost 6 bases and 0 bases respectively, with 20 bases between them. The CDR3 loop reads CASRHNSGRTMNTEAFF. The CDR3 DNA sequence: TGTGCCAGCAGGCACAATTCCGGACGTACCATGAACACTGAAGCTTTCTTT.

This clonotype was detected a few times. The genes are TRBV20-1 and TRBJ1-1; 8 bases line up with TRBD1. The CDR3 has 15 residues. V shed 3 bases and J 4 bases; nucleotides not matched to a gene: 10. CDR1 DFQATT and CDR2 SNEGSKA come from the germline V gene (reference sequence). As DNA, the CDR3 is TGCAGTGCTAGTGGAGCTGGGACAGGTATCACTGAAGCTTTCTTT. It specifies CSASGAGTGITEAFF.

This clonotype was seen only a few times. The V gene is TRBV6-1, the J gene TRBJ2-5; 9 positions match TRBD2. V dropped 4 bases and J dropped 4; count of bases not matched to a gene: 4. The CDR3 runs 14 residues. Germline V CDR1 and CDR2: MNHNS, SASEGT. The CDR3 reads CASSAAGGSETQYF. CDR3 coding DNA: TGTGCCAGCAGTGCGGCGGGGGGGTCAGAGACCCAGTACTTC.

Many counts were recorded for this clonotype. This chain uses TRBV6-1 with TRBJ2-5; D is perhaps TRBD1 (5 bases). This CDR3 contains 13 residues. With 3 bases removed from V and 5 bases from J, the gap between germline ends came to 10 bases. Germline loops: CDR1 MNHNS, CDR2 SASEGT. The chain's CDR3 is CASSEGRVETQYF. The CDR3, as DNA: TGTGCCAGCAGTGAGGGCAGGGTGGAGACCCAGTACTTC.

This chain joins TRBV4-2 and TRBJ2-7; the D gene is possibly TRBD1 (6 bases). The CDR3 totals 13 residues. The V and J ends lost 4 bases and 7 bases respectively, with 14 bases between them. Germline values: CDR1 LGHNA, CDR2 YNFKEQ. CDR3 sequence reads: CASSPPGETEQYF. The CDR3 nucleotides read TGTGCCAGCAGCCCCCCAGGGGAGACGGAGCAGTACTTC.